A single sample is the source of the 17 T cell receptor beta chains below, sequenced in a study of cytomegalovirus exposure and HLA in healthy donors. Researchers ran the PCR with 60 Vbeta and 13 Jbeta primers. Method: immunoSEQ multiplex PCR; TCRdb's copy keeps in-frame clones and lacks some. Of some 130,000 clones in the sample, roughly 80% were seen once. Material for sequencing was PBMCs. The receptors were gathered from a male donor in good health and CMV-seronegative.

The gene calls are TRBV6-4 and TRBJ2-1; 11 nucleotides agree with TRBD2. The J segment lost 5 bases and the V segment lost 6 bases, leaving 6 bases of the junction unmatched. The CDR3 sequence is 15 residues long. In germline, CDR1 is MRHNA, CDR2 SNTAGT. The chain's CDR3 is CASSLTSGSHNEQFF. CDR3 nucleotides: TGTGCCAGCAGCCTCACTAGCGGGAGTCACAATGAGCAGTTCTTC.

The rearrangement links TRBV6-6 to TRBJ1-1; the match to TRBD1 covers 9 bases. With V trimmed by 6 bases and J by 3 bases, 8 bases remained unmatched. Germline CDR1 and CDR2: MNHNY and SVGAGI (reference sequence). The CDR3 is 15 amino acids. CDR3 in amino acids: CASSPRDRVYTEAFF. Here the CDR3 DNA reads TGTGCCAGCAGCCCCCGGGACAGGGTGTACACTGAAGCTTTCTTT.

The rearrangement uses TRBV28 and TRBJ2-3; the match to TRBD2 covers 11 bases. CDR1 MDHEN and CDR2 SYDVKM come from the germline V gene. This CDR3 has 13 residues. Losses at the gene ends were 10 bases for V and 3 bases for J; bases not matched to a gene: 3. The DNA of the CDR3 is TGTGCCACCATAGCGGGGGGGACAGATACGCAGTATTTT. Amino acid sequence: CATIAGGTDTQYF.

The CDR3 nucleotides are TGTGCCAGCAGCGTAGAAGGGGCAGGTTTCTCTGGAAACACCATATATTTT. As protein: CASSVEGAGFSGNTIYF. The V call is TRBV9, the J call TRBJ1-3; maybe TRBD1 (5 bases). CDR3 length equals 17 residues. V dropped 0 bases and J dropped 0 bases, with 13 bases sitting between them. The germline CDR1 and CDR2 sequences are SGDLS and YYNGEE.

The table lists this clone with a count of one. The chain joins TRBV5-1 to TRBJ1-2; D is unresolved. The CDR3 has 12 amino acids. From germline, CDR1 is SGHRS and CDR2 YFSETQ. Deletions cut 1 base from V and 6 bases from J, with 7 bases between. Here the CDR3 DNA reads TGCGCCAGCAGCTTGATTGGCCATGGCTACACCTTC. This encodes CASSLIGHGYTF.

CDR3 loop: CASSLRGTGELFF. DNA of the CDR3: TGTGCCAGCAGCTTAAGAGGCACCGGGGAGCTGTTTTTT. The genes are TRBV7-3 and TRBJ2-2; D not certain. The CDR3 spans 13 residues. CDR1 and CDR2 from the germline V gene are SGHTA and FQGTGA. V gave up 1 base and J gave up 4 bases, with 4 bases separating them.

This rearrangement joins TRBV4-3 to TRBJ2-3, with 7 bases identical to TRBD2. This CDR3 is 13 amino acids long. The junction had 0 bases not matched to a gene; V was cut back by 3 bases and J by 3 bases. Germline lookup yields CDR1 LGHNA and CDR2 YSLEER. The CDR3 DNA reads TGCGCCAGCAGCCACGGGGGGACAGATACGCAGTATTTT. It translates to CASSHGGTDTQYF.

The chain carries TRBV30 and TRBJ1-1, with D perhaps matching TRBD1 (6 bases). The CDR3 is 12 amino acids. The V end lost 3 bases, the J end lost 7 bases, and 12 bases lay between the germline ends. Per the germline V gene, CDR1 is GTSNPN and CDR2 is SVGIG (reference sequence). The CDR3 is CAWSAQGNEAFF. Here the CDR3 DNA reads TGTGCCTGGAGCGCACAGGGTAATGAAGCTTTCTTT.

This clone has just one count. This chain joins TRBV23-1 and TRBJ2-5; 12 bases agree with TRBD2. TRBV23-1 is recorded as an ORF, its role being uncertain. J was trimmed by 3 bases and V by 6 bases; bases with no gene match: 2. The length of the CDR3 is 14 residues. In nucleotides, the CDR3 is TGCGCCAGCAGCCGGACTAGCGGGGAAGAGACCCAGTACTTC. This translates into CASSRTSGEETQYF.

This chain connects TRBV28 to TRBJ2-1; a possible D gene is TRBD2 (8 bases). Germline lookup yields CDR1 MDHEN and CDR2 SYDVKM. The length of the CDR3 is 18 residues. V lost 5 bases, J lost 9 bases, and 29 bases lay in between. The CDR3 sequence: CASSRDSSGLGFYGEQFF. The CDR3 DNA is TGTGCCAGCAGTCGGGACAGCTCGGGACTAGGGTTTTACGGTGAGCAGTTCTTC.

The rearrangement uses TRBV28 and TRBJ1-2, with 9 nucleotides matching TRBD1. The CDR3 sequence is 14 residues long. Germline V gene data show CDR1 as MDHEN and CDR2 as SYDVKM. Trimming cost V 11 bases and J 4 bases; bases outside gene matches: 11. The CDR3 is CAGGQGFEVYGYTF. CDR3 coding DNA: TGTGCCGGAGGACAGGGGTTTGAGGTCTATGGCTACACCTTC.

The chain has TRBV5-1 and TRBJ2-7; D possibly corresponds to TRBD2 (5 bases). V shed 4 bases and J shed 0 bases, with 14 bases lying between them. The V gene's germline CDR1 is SGHRS and CDR2 YFSETQ. CDR3 length: 15 amino acids. This chain's CDR3 is CASSPELGVSYEQYF. Written as DNA, the CDR3 is TGCGCCAGCAGCCCGGAGCTCGGGGTCTCCTACGAGCAGTACTTC.

CDR3: CAKQTGDYGYTF. The CDR3 DNA follows: TGTGCCAAACAGACAGGGGACTATGGCTACACCTTC. The chain recombines TRBV30 with TRBJ1-2, with 8 bases matching TRBD1. Germline CDR1 and CDR2: GTSNPN and SVGIG (reference sequence). The CDR3 spans 12 residues. With V trimmed by 8 bases and J by 3 bases, 5 bases remained unmatched.

The chain recombines TRBV28 with TRBJ1-1; unclear D gene. Trimming shortened V by 4 bases and J by 11 bases, and 11 bases separated the two germline ends. Germline assignment: CDR1 MDHEN and CDR2 SYDVKM. This CDR3 is 11 amino acids long. The CDR3: CASSYDRVAFF. The CDR3 DNA reads as TGTGCCAGCAGTTACGACCGGGTCGCTTTCTTT. Full variable domain (remainder filled in from reference TRBV28 and TRBJ1-1): DVKVTQSSRYLVKRTGEKVFLECVQDMDHENMFWYRQDPGLGLRLIYFSYDVKMKEKGDIPEGYSVSREKKERFSLILESASTNQTSMYLCASSYDRVAFFGQGTRLTVV.

V usage is TRBV28 and J usage is TRBJ1-5, with D tentatively TRBD1 (6 bases). Germline V lookup: CDR1 MDHEN, CDR2 SYDVKM. There are 16 residues in the CDR3. The V gene lost 4 bases and the J gene lost 0 bases, with 13 bases spanning the gap. CDR3 sequence: CASSSGTPRSNQPQHF. The CDR3 DNA reads as TGTGCCAGCAGTTCCGGGACACCACGTAGCAATCAGCCCCAGCATTTT.

V usage is TRBV28 and J usage is TRBJ2-5; 7 bases match TRBD2. The J call is doubtful: the DNA matches TRBJ2-7 better. This CDR3 contains 14 residues. Germline V lookup: CDR1 MDHEN, CDR2 SYDVKM. CDR3 DNA: TGTGCCAGCAAATTAGGGGAGCGGGGCGGCGAGCAGTACTTC. Translation gives CASKLGERGGEQYF.

This clone has only a few counts. The V and J genes are TRBV19 and TRBJ1-2; 7 bases are shared with TRBD1. The germline V gene has CDR1 LNHDA and CDR2 SQIVND (reference sequence). After removal of 3 bases from V and 4 bases from J, the junction contained 5 bases not matched to a gene. The CDR3 has 14 amino acids. The CDR3, as DNA: TGTGCCAGTAGTATTTCGGACAGGACCTATGGCTACACCTTC. It encodes CASSISDRTYGYTF.